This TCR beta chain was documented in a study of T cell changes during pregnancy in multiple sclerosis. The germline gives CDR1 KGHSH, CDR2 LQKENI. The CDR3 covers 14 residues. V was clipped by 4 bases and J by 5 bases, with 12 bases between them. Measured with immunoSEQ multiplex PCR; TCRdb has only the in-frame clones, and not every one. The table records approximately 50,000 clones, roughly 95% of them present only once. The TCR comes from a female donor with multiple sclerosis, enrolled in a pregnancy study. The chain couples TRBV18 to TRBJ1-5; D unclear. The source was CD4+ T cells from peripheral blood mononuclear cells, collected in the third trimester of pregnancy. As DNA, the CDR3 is TGTGCCAGCTCACGGCAGAGGGAGGATCAGCCCCAGCATTTT. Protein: CASSRQREDQPQHF.